The next 13 T cell receptor beta chains were all read from a single sample in a study of human T cells and chemical hapten exposure. Time point denoted: healthy volunteer bleed at 6 weeks. Total RNA came from unfractionated whole blood. TCRdb passed the RACE reads through MiXCR, listing each CDR3 protein once. The table includes some 78,000 distinct CDR3 sequences, approximately 8% detected once. The sequenced sample consisted of whole blood. The source is a male donor in good health. Some clones in this sample may be carry-over from other donors' samples.

This clonotype was picked up many times. V gene TRBV12-3 or TRBV12-4 combines with J gene TRBJ2-6; a possible D gene is TRBD1 (5 bases). V lost 2 bases to trimming and J lost 0 bases, with 11 bases between them. The CDR3 loop spans 17 amino acids. As DNA, the CDR3 is TGTGCCAGCAGTTTATCCAGACAGTTCTCTGGGGCCAACGTCCTGACTTTC. Translating it yields CASSLSRQFSGANVLTF.

This clonotype showed up just a few times. In nucleotides, the CDR3 is TGTGCCAGCAGCTTAGAGCTGGGCCAGCCCCAGCATTTT. It specifies CASSLELGQPQHF. The rearrangement links TRBV7-2 to TRBJ1-5; D call uncertain. Trimming removed 1 base from V and 7 bases from J, with 8 bases in between. CDR1 is SGHTA, CDR2 FQGNSA, per germline. The CDR3 spans 13 residues.

This clonotype was seen at least ten times. This chain uses TRBV20-1 with TRBJ1-5; the match to TRBD1 covers 9 bases. The germline gives CDR1 DFQATT, CDR2 SNEGSKA (reference sequence). The CDR3 loop spans 13 amino acids. Unmatched junction bases numbered 2, after V lost 6 bases and J lost 2 bases. CDR3 amino acids: CSAGQGRNQPQHF. Here the CDR3 DNA reads TGCAGTGCCGGACAGGGGCGCAATCAGCCCCAGCATTTT.

This clonotype turned up a few times. The chain has TRBV27 and TRBJ2-3; 8 positions match TRBD1. CDR3 length equals 20 residues. Germline values: CDR1 MNHEY, CDR2 SMNVEV (reference sequence). With 4 bases clipped from V and 6 bases from J, the junction kept 24 bases outside the gene matches. Here the CDR3 reads CASSSLRQGSGRRAADTQYF. The CDR3 nucleotides are TGTGCCAGCAGTTCTCTCAGACAGGGGTCGGGCCGGAGAGCGGCGGATACGCAGTATTTT.

This clonotype was seen at least ten times. The chain has TRBV20-1 and TRBJ1-1; 8 nucleotides match TRBD1. Germline lookup yields CDR1 DFQATT and CDR2 SNEGSKA (reference sequence). The CDR3 is 13 residues long. V shed 4 bases and J 12 bases; nucleotides not matched to a gene: 13. CDR3 in DNA: TGCAGTGCTACCGATGCAAGACAGGGGCAATCTTTCTTT. Amino acid sequence: CSATDARQGQSFF.

This clonotype was seen only a few times. This chain links TRBV11-2 with TRBJ2-1; 12 bases align to TRBD2. The CDR3 totals 14 residues. V was pared by 5 bases and J by 12 bases, with 8 bases of the junction left unmatched. Germline CDR1 SGHAT, CDR2 FQNNGV. CDR3 sequence: CASSVETSGGGQFF. The CDR3 DNA reads as TGTGCCAGCAGCGTCGAGACTAGCGGGGGAGGGCAGTTCTTC.

This clonotype came up a few times. This chain connects TRBV27 to TRBJ2-5; unclear D gene. CDR1 is MNHEY, CDR2 SMNVEV, per germline (reference sequence). With 3 bases removed from V and 4 bases from J, the gap between germline ends came to 9 bases. There are 13 residues in the CDR3. CDR3: CASSFGSTETQYF. The DNA for the CDR3 is TGTGCCAGCAGTTTCGGCTCCACAGAGACCCAGTACTTC.

This clonotype occurred a few times. This chain links TRBV3-1 with TRBJ1-2; TRBD1 matches at 10 bases. CDR1 and CDR2 (germline): LGHDT, YNNKEL (reference sequence). The CDR3 spans 16 residues. V shed 4 bases, J shed 4 bases, and the junction held 9 bases outside the gene matches. The CDR3 loop is CASSPSDRGHSYGYTF. For the CDR3, the DNA is TGTGCCAGCAGCCCCTCTGACAGGGGGCATAGCTATGGCTACACCTTC. Using reference TRBV3-1 and TRBJ1-2 for the parts outside the CDR3, the full variable domain is DTAVSQTPKYLVTQMGNDKSIKCEQNLGHDTMYWYKQDSKKFLKIMFSYNNKELIINETVPNRFSPKSPDKAHLNLHINSLELGDSAVYFCASSPSDRGHSYGYTFGSGTRLTVV.

The chain recombines TRBV7-9 with TRBJ1-1, with 9 bases fitting TRBD1. The CDR3 consists of 15 residues. Germline CDR1 SEHNR, CDR2 FQNEAQ (reference sequence). The ends lost 1 base at V and 4 bases at J; junction bases unmatched: 4. The CDR3 sequence is CASSLEGTGSTEAFF. CDR3 coding DNA: TGTGCCAGCAGCTTAGAAGGGACAGGGTCCACTGAAGCTTTCTTT.

The DNA of the CDR3 is TGTGCCAGCAGCCACGTAGCGGGGGCCGGTGAGACCCAGTACTTC. Protein: CASSHVAGAGETQYF. The chain couples TRBV3-1 to TRBJ2-5; 9 bases align to TRBD2. The V gene's germline CDR1 is LGHDT and CDR2 YNNKEL (reference sequence). V trimming: 3 bases; J trimming: 5 bases; junction bases outside the gene matches: 7. This CDR3 is built from 15 residues.

This clonotype has just a few counts. The rearrangement joins TRBV20-1 to TRBJ1-1; D may be TRBD1 (5 bases). The germline V and J ends were trimmed by 7 bases and 3 bases, with 12 bases remaining between them. The CDR3 is made up of 12 amino acids. Germline V gives CDR1 DFQATT, CDR2 SNEGSKA (reference sequence). CDR3 region: CSVRAGDTEAFF. The CDR3 nucleotides are TGCAGTGTCAGGGCCGGGGACACTGAAGCTTTCTTT.

Here the CDR3 reads CASSTPGQGGDTEAFF. The CDR3 DNA reads as TGTGCCAGCAGTACGCCGGGACAGGGGGGGGACACTGAAGCTTTCTTT. J is TRBJ1-1 and V is TRBV6-5; TRBD1 matches at 11 bases. CDR1 is MNHEY, CDR2 SVGAGI, per germline. Losses at the gene ends were 5 bases for V and 3 bases for J; bases not matched to a gene: 8. The CDR3 covers 16 residues.

The chain employs TRBV6-5 and TRBJ2-3; 7 nucleotides match TRBD2. From germline, CDR1 is MNHEY and CDR2 SVGAGI. The CDR3 is 13 residues long. With V trimmed by 5 bases and J by 2 bases, 1 base remained unmatched. The CDR3 sequence: CASSERDTDTQYF. The CDR3 nucleotides are TGTGCCAGCAGTGAGCGGGACACAGATACGCAGTATTTT.